A single T cell receptor (beta chain) is shown here with its context. This clonotype was detected a few times. Its antigen is still unknown. No qualities accompany the bases; no much larger clone lies one base away. Ficoll-Paque density gradient centrifugation was used to isolate PBMCs. This sample stems from a study of T-cell memory formation after mild COVID-19 (TCRdb year 2021). General notes on the study: Most TCR sequence clusters were specific to one of the two donors. In a couple of donors, T-cell clones that expanded and contracted after mild COVID-19 were tracked by sequencing TCRalpha and TCRbeta repertoires over time. The cohort was made up of two young adult volunteers, one female and one male, who were previously healthy.

The germline V gene (reference sequence) specifies SEHNR as CDR1 and FQNEAQ as CDR2. V sheds 3 bases and J sheds 2 bases, leaving 11 bases between their ends. There are 14 amino acids in the CDR3, from cysteine to phenylalanine inclusive. CDR3 DNA only is kept here, 42 bases in frame from base 1. Here is what the overall study found, with its caveats: Contracting CD4+ clones were found mainly in CM and EM memory subsets, while CD8+ clones were enriched in EMRA. Some responding clones were detected in pre-infection memory, suggesting pre-existing cross-reactive memory T cells joined the SARS-CoV-2 response. SARS-CoV-2 specificity was not confirmed for the second-wave clones peaking on day 37. Clones contracting from day 15 to 85 had balanced CD4/CD8 phenotypes, while a second wave expanding from day 15 to 37 was biased towards CD4+. Only a couple of mild cases were covered in the study, and larger cohorts including severe cases with pre-infection samples were considered necessary.

The data were produced on an Illumina NovaSeq 6000. TCRalpha and TCRbeta cDNA libraries were built by 5'RACE with constant-segment primers, adding sample barcodes and unique molecular identifiers. Trizol reagent was used to extract RNA from every sample. Amplification of the libraries took two PCR steps, and the second step added a second sample barcode plus Illumina TruSeq adapters. The libraries were sequenced on an Illumina NovaSeq using 2 x 150 bp paired-end reads. The original methods were these. With migec v1.2.7, reads were demultiplexed and then collapsed into UMI-guided consensus sequences. Using mixcr v2.1.11, the UMI consensuses were aligned to TRA and TRB V and J templates and assembled into clonotypes. Clonotypes were classified as expanded or contracted when called significant by both edgeR and NoisET, with noise models trained on biological replicates. For edgeR calls, the cutoffs were a false discovery rate-adjusted p below 0.01 and a log2 fold-change threshold of 1. PCA with hierarchical clustering of max-normalized trajectories of the 1000 most abundant clonotypes was used as exploratory dynamics analysis. The CD4 or CD8 phenotype of responding clones was assigned using the separately sequenced CD4+ and CD8+ repertoires. Starting from the raw public reads, TCRdb applied fastp trimming at Q25, assembled clones with MiXCR and retained in-frame beta chains. Records with the same CDR3 protein are collapsed into one entry carrying the most frequent genes and DNA. None of the V and J calls come from the authors' own analysis; TCRdb made them. The sample table holds 540,000 or so distinct CDR3 sequences, of which roughly 20% were seen once. The ten largest clones represent roughly an eighth of the sample.

The sequence links TRBV7-9 to TRBJ2-7, with TRBD2 as a weak D call on 6 bases. The origin of this receptor is an adult woman who had mild COVID-19 (a few samples of this study predate the infection). The sample titles of this study are shuffled in the database, so cell type and time point are left out; the donor was told from shared clones. The sample taken for sequencing was PBMCs or a T cell subset sorted from them (not recorded which). For the CDR3, the sequence is CASSFSGLTYEQYF. At the DNA level, the sequence is TGTGCCAGCAGCTTCTCGGGACTCACCTACGAGCAGTACTTC.